This T cell receptor beta chain was sequenced during a study of blood T cell repertoires in COVID-19 (dated by TCRdb to between 2020 and 2021). For the study in its entirety: Samples from collaborators originated in the United States, Italy and Spain and spanned both the acute and convalescent phases of COVID-19. The dataset comprised deeply sampled blood TCRbeta repertoires from subjects exposed to, actively infected with, or recovered from COVID-19. The prospective study material was composed of cDNA or gDNA derived from T cells, B-cell-depleted T cells, or PBMCs. Samples came from the ongoing ImmuneRACE study (first 160 participants) plus 1,254 subjects from 6 global collaborators. The repertoires were released in a freely available public database meant as a resource for research on the immune response to SARS-CoV-2. A de-identified subject ID, COVID-19 status, age in years and sex were almost always included in the sample metadata. Where available, HLA class I and class II types were taken from metadata supplied by the sample provider and were not determined by assay-based typing. The paper as a whole reports these results and caveats: Clinical and demographic metadata were provided uncurated, with the amount varying by source and participant.

CDR1 SGHVS and CDR2 FNYEAQ were looked up in the germline V gene. Counted from cysteine to phenylalanine, this CDR3 has 13 amino acids. Solely the CDR3 DNA is kept, with 39 bases framed from the first base. Deletion took 3 bases off V and 3 bases off J, with a span of 6 bases between the germline ends. At one collaborating source in Seattle, patients were enrolled during active infection and were followed longitudinally through the course of disease. Whole blood was collected in K2EDTA tubes by collaborating institutions according to the institutions' own protocols. For TCRbeta analysis, collaborators shipped samples in one of three forms: frozen whole blood, isolated PBMCs, or DNA extracted from either of those sample types. Regarding this clone: Its antigen has not been determined. No base quality values were provided; no much bigger clone lies one nucleotide off.

The immunoSEQ Assay, a bias-controlled multiplex PCR, was used to amplify TCRbeta CDR3 regions from genomic DNA. Per the authors' processing: The number of nucleated cells in each sample was estimated from the amplification of reference gene primers within the assay. To quantify the absolute abundance of each unique TCRbeta CDR3 rearrangement, sequence reads were collapsed and filtered. For each sample, productive Simpson clonality was calculated as the square root of Simpson's diversity index across productive rearrangements. This immuneACCESS table, as held by TCRdb, lists in-frame sequences with V and J called but not all clones. Of the missing ones, under half trace to an unresolved V gene in checked studies; the others have no known cause. V and J calls and clone size are as listed in that table; D and trimming were resolved from the DNA. Recorded for this sample are about 190,000 clones; roughly 84% of them occurred a single time. The ten largest account for 6.5% to 7.5% of the sample.

Recombination linked TRBV7-6 to TRBJ1-5; tentative D gene TRBD1, with 5 bases matching. The origin of this receptor is a man aged 80 or over with COVID-19, enrolled during active disease. Sequences were obtained from peripheral blood. Read as DNA, the sequence is TGTGCCAGCAGCTTGACAGACAATCAGCCCCAGCATTTT. The resulting protein is CASSLTDNQPQHF.